This T cell receptor (beta chain) comes out of a study of T cells expressing NK-cell markers (dated by TCRdb to the early 2020s). Turning to the overall study: In sorted CD3+CD56+NKG2C+, CD3+CD56+NKG2C- and CD3+CD56-NKG2C+ T-cell subsets from about 8 donors, TCR beta-chain repertoires were profiled. Of the eight sequenced donors, seven were found to be HCMV-seropositive and one was found to be HCMV-seronegative. The libraries were sequenced on Illumina HiSeq 2000/2500, MiSeq or NextSeq, producing 2 x 150 bp reads. The study sequenced eight donors, all healthy volunteers chosen at random: three men and five women. Broader findings and caveats from the paper: For 5 or 6 donors, the dominant CD3+CD56+NKG2C+ clonotypes were among the top 10 CD8+ clonotypes and accounted for about 1.0-7.5% of CD8+ T cells. Whether the expanded NKG2C-expressing T cell clones were specific for HCMV antigens remained unclear. Those dominant clonotypes were again the most abundant among CD3+CD56-NKG2C+ cells in several donors, at about 25-60.1%.

HCMV-specific IgG was detected in serum with a commercial ELISA kit to determine HCMV serostatus. Ficoll density gradient centrifugation was used to isolate peripheral blood mononuclear cells from blood. TCRdb names Illumina HiSeq 2000 as the instrument used. The TCR beta cDNA libraries were made using 5'RACE template switching, a step that added both a universal primer site and unique molecular identifiers. Synthesis of cDNA was primed from the TCR beta constant segment and was followed by two consecutive PCR amplification steps. The paper's data handling went like this. MIGEC was used to demultiplex reads and group reads by UMI, and MiTCR was used to assemble and quantify clonotypes. To exclude erroneous sequences, any TCR cDNA sequence not supported by at least two reads was discarded. The tcR package was used for downstream repertoire analysis, with clonotypes matched between fractions based on CDR3 nucleotide sequence plus V segment. Antigen specificity was annotated against VDJdb with VDJmatch, allowing one amino acid substitution in CDR3. Each CDR3 protein sequence appears as one entry after TCRdb reprocessed the reads, and no DNA is included. The authors' filters were not applied to this entry. The sample's table covers a few hundred thousand distinct CDR3 sequences. Together, the top ten hold approximately 3.5% of the sample.

Turning to this clonotype: Its antigen is still unknown.

The germline V gene (reference sequence) yields GTSNPN for CDR1 and SVGIG for CDR2. The cysteine opens and the phenylalanine closes a CDR3 of 16 amino acids. Nucleotide data are not available. The sequence is built from TRBV30 and TRBJ2-3; no DNA is available, so the TRBD2 call from TCRdb remains unchecked. The sequence was collected from a man aged 18-30 years in good health. Donor details come from another sample of the same person, matched by shared clones. Sequencing was done on a sample of blood T cells: a sorted CD56 or NKG2C T cell subset, CD4+ or CD8+ T cells, or bulk PBMC T cells (not recorded which). The CDR3 loop reads CAWSVLTSGRRDTQYF. The reference TRBV30 and TRBJ2-3 proteins fill in what lies around the CDR3, so the full variable domain reads SQTIHQWPATLVQPVGSPLSLECTVEGTSNPNLYWYRQAAGRGLQLLFYSVGIGQISSEVPQNLSASRPQDRQFILSSKKLLLSDSGFYLCAWSVLTSGRRDTQYFGPGTRLTVL.